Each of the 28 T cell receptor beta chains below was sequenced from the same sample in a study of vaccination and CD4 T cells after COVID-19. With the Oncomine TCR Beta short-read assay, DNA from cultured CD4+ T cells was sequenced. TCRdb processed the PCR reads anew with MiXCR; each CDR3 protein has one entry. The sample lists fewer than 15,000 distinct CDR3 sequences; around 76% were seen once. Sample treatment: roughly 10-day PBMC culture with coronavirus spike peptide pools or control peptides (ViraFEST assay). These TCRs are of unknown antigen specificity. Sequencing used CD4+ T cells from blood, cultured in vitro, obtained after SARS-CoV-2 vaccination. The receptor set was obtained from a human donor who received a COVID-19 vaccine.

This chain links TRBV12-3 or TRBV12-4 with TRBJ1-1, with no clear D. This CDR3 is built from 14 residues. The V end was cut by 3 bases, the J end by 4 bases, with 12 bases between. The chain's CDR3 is CASSLIGGATEAFF. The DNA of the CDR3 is TGTGCCAGCAGTTTGATCGGCGGTGCCACTGAAGCTTTCTTT.

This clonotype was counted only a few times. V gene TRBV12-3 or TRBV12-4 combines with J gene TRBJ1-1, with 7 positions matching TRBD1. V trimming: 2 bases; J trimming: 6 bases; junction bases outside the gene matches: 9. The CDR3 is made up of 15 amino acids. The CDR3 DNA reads TGTGCCAGCAGTTTAACACTGGACAGGCGGGCTGAAGCTTTCTTT. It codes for CASSLTLDRRAEAFF.

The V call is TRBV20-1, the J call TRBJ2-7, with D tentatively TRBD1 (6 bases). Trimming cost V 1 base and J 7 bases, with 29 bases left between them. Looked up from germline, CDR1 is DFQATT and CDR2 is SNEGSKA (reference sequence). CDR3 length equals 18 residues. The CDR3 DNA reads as TGCAGTGCTAGAGCTTTGCCCCTCAGGGGCTACTTATTGGGGGAGCAGTACTTC. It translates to CSARALPLRGYLLGEQYF.

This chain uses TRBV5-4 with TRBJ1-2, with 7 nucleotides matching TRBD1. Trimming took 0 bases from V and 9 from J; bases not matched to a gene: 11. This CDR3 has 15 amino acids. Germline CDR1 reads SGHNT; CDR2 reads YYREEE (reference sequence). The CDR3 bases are TGTGCCAGCAGCTTGGTCCAGGGACAGTCGAGTAGCTACACCTTC. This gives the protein CASSLVQGQSSSYTF.

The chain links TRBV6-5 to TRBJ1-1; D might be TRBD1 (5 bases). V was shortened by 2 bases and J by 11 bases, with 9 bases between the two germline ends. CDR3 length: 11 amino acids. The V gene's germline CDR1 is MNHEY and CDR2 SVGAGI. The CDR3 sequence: CASSYRGSAFF. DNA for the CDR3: TGTGCCAGCAGTTACCGGGGGTCGGCTTTCTTT.

The DNA of the CDR3 is TGTGCCAGCAGTGAGGCGCTAGCGGGGACAGATACGCAGTATTTT. Residues: CASSEALAGTDTQYF. The chain joins TRBV2 to TRBJ2-3, with TRBD2 matching over 9 bases. V lost 3 bases and J lost 3; bases outside the gene matches: 4. The CDR3 is 15 amino acids. CDR1 is SNHLY, CDR2 FYNNEI, per germline.

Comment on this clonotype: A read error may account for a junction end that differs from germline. CDR3 amino acids: CASILIRGNAEAFF. Written as DNA, the CDR3 is TGTGCCAGCATATTAATAAGGGGGAACGCTGAAGCTTTCTTT. V gene TRBV2 combines with J gene TRBJ1-1, with D perhaps TRBD1 (6 bases). Looked up from germline, CDR1 is SNHLY and CDR2 is FYNNEI. The CDR3 is 14 amino acids.

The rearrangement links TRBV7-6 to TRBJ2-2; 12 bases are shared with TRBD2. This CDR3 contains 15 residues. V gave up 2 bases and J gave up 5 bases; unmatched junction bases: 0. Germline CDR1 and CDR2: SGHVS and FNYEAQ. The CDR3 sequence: CASSLLAGGTGELFF. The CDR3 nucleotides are TGTGCCAGCAGCTTACTAGCGGGGGGGACCGGGGAGCTGTTTTTT.

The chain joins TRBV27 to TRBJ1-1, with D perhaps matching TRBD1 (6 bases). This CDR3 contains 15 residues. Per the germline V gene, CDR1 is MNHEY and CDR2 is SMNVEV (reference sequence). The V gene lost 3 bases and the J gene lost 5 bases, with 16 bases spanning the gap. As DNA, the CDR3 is TGTGCCAGCAGTTTCCACGCGGGGGCGTTAACTGAAGCTTTCTTT. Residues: CASSFHAGALTEAFF.

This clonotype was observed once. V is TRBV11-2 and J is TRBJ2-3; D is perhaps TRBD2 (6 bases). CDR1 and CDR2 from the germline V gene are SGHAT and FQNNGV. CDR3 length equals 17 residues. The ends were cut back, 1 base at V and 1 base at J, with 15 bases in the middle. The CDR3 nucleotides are TGTGCCAGCAGCTTAGCGGGGGTGCACCTAGGCACAGATACGCAGTATTTT. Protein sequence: CASSLAGVHLGTDTQYF.

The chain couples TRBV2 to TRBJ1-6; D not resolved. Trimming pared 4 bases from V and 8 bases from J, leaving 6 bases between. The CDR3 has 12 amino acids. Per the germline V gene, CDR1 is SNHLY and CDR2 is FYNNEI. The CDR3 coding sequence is TGTGCCAGCAGTGCCCGATATTCACCCCTCCACTTT. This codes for CASSARYSPLHF.

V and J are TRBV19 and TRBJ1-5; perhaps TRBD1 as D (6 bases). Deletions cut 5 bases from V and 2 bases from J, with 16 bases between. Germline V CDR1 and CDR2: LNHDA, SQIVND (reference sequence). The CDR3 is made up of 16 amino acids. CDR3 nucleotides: TGTGCCAGTAGTTATACAGGGAAGGGGCGCAATCAGCCCCAGCATTTT. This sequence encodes CASSYTGKGRNQPQHF.

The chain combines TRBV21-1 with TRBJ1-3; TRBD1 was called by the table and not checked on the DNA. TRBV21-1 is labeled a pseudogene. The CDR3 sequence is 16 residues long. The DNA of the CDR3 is TGTGCCAGCAGCAAAGCACAGGGAGATTTCGGAAACACCATATATTTT. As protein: CASSKAQGDFGNTIYF.

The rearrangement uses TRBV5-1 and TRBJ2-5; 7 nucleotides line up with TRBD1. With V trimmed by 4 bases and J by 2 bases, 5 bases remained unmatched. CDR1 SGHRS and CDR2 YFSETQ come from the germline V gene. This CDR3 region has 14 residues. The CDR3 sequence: CASSRTGQQETQYF. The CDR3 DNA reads TGCGCCAGCAGCAGAACGGGACAGCAAGAGACCCAGTACTTC.

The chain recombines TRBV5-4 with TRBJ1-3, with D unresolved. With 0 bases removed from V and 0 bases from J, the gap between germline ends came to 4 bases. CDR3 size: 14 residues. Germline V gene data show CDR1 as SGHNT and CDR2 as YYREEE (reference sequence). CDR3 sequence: CASSLDFSGNTIYF. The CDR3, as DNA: TGTGCCAGCAGCTTGGACTTCTCTGGAAACACCATATATTTT.

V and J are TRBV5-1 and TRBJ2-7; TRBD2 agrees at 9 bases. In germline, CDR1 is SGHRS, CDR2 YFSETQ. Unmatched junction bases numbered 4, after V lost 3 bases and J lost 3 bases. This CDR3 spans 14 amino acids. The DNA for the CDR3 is TGCGCCAGCAGCTCTAGCGGGGCCGGCTACGAGCAGTACTTC. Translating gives CASSSSGAGYEQYF. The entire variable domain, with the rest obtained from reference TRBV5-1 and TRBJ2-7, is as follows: KAGVTQTPRYLIKTRGQQVTLSCSPISGHRSVSWYQQTPGQGLQFLFEYFSETQRNKGNFPGRFSGRQFSNSRSEMNVSTLELGDSALYLCASSSSGAGYEQYFGPGTRLTVT.

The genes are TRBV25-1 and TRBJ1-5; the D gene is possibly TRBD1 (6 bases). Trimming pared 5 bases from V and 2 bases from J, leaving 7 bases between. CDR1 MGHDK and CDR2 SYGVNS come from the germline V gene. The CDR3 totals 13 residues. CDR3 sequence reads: CASSPGGNQPQHF. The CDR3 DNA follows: TGTGCCAGCAGTCCAGGGGGCAATCAGCCCCAGCATTTT.

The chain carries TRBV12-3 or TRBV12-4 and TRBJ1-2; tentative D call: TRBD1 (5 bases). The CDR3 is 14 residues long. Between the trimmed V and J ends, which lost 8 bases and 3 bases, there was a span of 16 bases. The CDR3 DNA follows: TGTGCCAGCGAACCCTCCGGGACGCACTATGGCTACACCTTC. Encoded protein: CASEPSGTHYGYTF.

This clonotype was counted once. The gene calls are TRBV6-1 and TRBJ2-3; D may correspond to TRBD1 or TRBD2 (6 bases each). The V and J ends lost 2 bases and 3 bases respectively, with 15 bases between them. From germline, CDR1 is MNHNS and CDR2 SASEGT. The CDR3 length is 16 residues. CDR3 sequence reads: CASSEYGGQSTDTQYF. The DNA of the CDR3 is TGTGCCAGCAGTGAATACGGGGGACAATCGACAGATACGCAGTATTTT.

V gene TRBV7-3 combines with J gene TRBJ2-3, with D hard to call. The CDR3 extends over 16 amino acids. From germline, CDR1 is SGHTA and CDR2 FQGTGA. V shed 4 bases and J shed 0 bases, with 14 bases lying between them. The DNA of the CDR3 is TGTGCCAGCAGCTCAATGGGCGGTACTAGCACAGATACGCAGTATTTT. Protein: CASSSMGGTSTDTQYF.

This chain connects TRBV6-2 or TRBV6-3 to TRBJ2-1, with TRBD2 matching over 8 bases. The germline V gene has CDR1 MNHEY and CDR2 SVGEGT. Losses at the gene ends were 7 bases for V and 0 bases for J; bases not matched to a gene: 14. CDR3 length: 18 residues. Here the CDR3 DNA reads TGTGCCAGCATAACAGTGGGGGTTCGGGGGGGCTCCTACAATGAGCAGTTCTTC. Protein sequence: CASITVGVRGGSYNEQFF.

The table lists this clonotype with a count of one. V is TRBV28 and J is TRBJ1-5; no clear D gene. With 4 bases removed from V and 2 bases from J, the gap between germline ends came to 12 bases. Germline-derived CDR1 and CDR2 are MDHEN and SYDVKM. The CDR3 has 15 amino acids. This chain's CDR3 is CASSSTPIGNQPQHF. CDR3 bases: TGTGCCAGCAGTTCGACCCCTATAGGCAATCAGCCCCAGCATTTT.

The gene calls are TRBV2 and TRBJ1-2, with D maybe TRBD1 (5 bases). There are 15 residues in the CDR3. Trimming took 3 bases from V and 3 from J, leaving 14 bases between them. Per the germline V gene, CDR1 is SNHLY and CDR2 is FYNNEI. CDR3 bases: TGTGCCAGCAGTGAGTTGGACGGGGGTCACTATGGCTACACCTTC. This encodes CASSELDGGHYGYTF.

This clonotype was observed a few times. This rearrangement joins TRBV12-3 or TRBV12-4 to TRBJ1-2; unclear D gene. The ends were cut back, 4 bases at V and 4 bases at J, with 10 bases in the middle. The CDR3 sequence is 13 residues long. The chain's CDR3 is CASSSRYLYGYTF. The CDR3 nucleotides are TGTGCCAGCAGTTCCCGCTACCTCTATGGCTACACCTTC.

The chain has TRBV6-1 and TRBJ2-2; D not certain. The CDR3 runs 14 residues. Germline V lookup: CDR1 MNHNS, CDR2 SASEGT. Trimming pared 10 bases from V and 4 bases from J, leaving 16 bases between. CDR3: CAIQTPLRTGELFF. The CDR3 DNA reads TGTGCCATCCAAACCCCCCTACGCACCGGGGAGCTGTTTTTT.

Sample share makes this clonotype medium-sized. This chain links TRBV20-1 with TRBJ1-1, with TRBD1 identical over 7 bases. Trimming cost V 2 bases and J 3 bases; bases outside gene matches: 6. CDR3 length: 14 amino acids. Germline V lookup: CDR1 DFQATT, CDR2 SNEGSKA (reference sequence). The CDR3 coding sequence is TGCAGTGCTAGACCGGGACAGAAAGACACTGAAGCTTTCTTT. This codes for CSARPGQKDTEAFF.

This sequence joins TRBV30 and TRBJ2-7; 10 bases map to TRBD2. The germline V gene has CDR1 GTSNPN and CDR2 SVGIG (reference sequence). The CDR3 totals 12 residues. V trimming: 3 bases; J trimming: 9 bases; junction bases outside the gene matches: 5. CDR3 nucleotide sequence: TGTGCCTGGAGCACCGGGACTAGCGCGCAGTACTTC. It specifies CAWSTGTSAQYF.

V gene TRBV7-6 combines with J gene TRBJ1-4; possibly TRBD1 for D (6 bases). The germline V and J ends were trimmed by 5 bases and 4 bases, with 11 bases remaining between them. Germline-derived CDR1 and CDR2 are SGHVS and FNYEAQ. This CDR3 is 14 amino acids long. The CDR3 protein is CASSPTGINEKLFF. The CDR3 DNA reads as TGTGCCAGCAGCCCGACAGGCATTAATGAAAAACTGTTTTTT.